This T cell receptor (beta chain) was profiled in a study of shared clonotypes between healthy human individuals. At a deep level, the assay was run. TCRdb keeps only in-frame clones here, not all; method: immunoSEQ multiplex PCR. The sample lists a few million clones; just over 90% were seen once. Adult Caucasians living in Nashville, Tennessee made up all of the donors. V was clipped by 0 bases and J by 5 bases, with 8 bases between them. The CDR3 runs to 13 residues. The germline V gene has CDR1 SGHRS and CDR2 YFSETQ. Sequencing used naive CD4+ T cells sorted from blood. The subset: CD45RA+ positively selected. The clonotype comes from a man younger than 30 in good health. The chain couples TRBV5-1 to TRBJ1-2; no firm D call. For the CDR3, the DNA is TGCGCCAGCAGCTTGGGGACTCAATATGGCTACACCTTC. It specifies CASSLGTQYGYTF.